Each of the 14 T cell receptor beta chains below was sequenced from the same sample in a study of metastatic and nonmetastatic thyroid tumors. TCRdb called clones again from the PCR reads with MiXCR. Among 45,000 or so clones, approximately 4.1% were seen once, and the ten largest hold roughly 9.8%. Until they underwent thyroid surgery, no patient had received any treatment. Sample: blood. Source of these receptors: a female donor with papillary thyroid cancer or a benign thyroid nodule (not recorded which). Some clones in this sample may be carry-over from other donors' samples.

This clone was seen many times. The V call is TRBV4-1, the J call TRBJ1-1, with 9 bases that match TRBD1. The CDR3 has 16 residues. Germline CDR1 reads MGHRA; CDR2 reads YSYEKL. J was trimmed by 1 base and V by 2 bases; bases with no gene match: 5. CDR3 sequence reads: CASSQTGDRANTEAFF. The CDR3 DNA reads TGCGCCAGCAGCCAAACGGGGGACAGGGCGAACACTGAAGCTTTCTTT.

The genes are TRBV7-2 and TRBJ1-5; D gene uncertain. The V end lost 2 bases, the J end lost 7 bases, and 9 bases lay between the germline ends. The CDR3 has 13 residues. Germline CDR1 and CDR2: SGHTA and FQGNSA. CDR3 protein: CASSLIAGQPQHF. CDR3 in DNA: TGTGCCAGCAGCTTAATAGCCGGGCAGCCCCAGCATTTT.

In this sample, this clone turned up a few times. V is TRBV20-1 and J is TRBJ1-1; unclear D gene. The V and J ends lost 6 bases and 0 bases respectively, with 11 bases between them. This CDR3 is 13 amino acids long. The germline V gene encodes CDR1 DFQATT and CDR2 SNEGSKA (reference sequence). The CDR3 bases are TGCAGTGCCCCCCAGCGACTGAACACTGAAGCTTTCTTT. This translates into CSAPQRLNTEAFF.

This clone was recorded at least ten times. The chain uses TRBV20-1 and TRBJ2-1; 9 nucleotides agree with TRBD2. Trimming cost V 7 bases and J 4 bases; bases outside gene matches: 17. CDR3 length: 17 residues. Germline V gene sequence: CDR1 DFQATT, CDR2 SNEGSKA (reference sequence). The CDR3 region is CSEVAGVILKGYNEQFF. The CDR3 region has the DNA TGCAGTGAAGTAGCGGGAGTGATTTTGAAGGGTTACAATGAGCAGTTCTTC.

This clone was counted at least ten times. The chain joins TRBV7-9 to TRBJ2-7; D may be TRBD1 (6 bases). This CDR3 contains 13 residues. Between the trimmed V and J ends, which lost 0 bases and 7 bases, there was a span of 10 bases. The germline V gene has CDR1 SEHNR and CDR2 FQNEAQ (reference sequence). CDR3 amino acids: CASSLAQGAEQYF. In nucleotides, the CDR3 is TGTGCCAGCAGCTTAGCACAGGGTGCGGAGCAGTACTTC.

This clone is judged large. The chain has TRBV12-3 or TRBV12-4 and TRBJ2-1; D call uncertain. The CDR3 consists of 16 residues. Trimming shortened V by 1 base and J by 9 bases, and 19 bases separated the two germline ends. CDR3: CASSLVATLSFREQFF. The CDR3 region has the DNA TGTGCCAGCAGTTTAGTCGCGACTCTTAGTTTTCGTGAGCAGTTCTTC.

The chain has TRBV6-2 or TRBV6-3 and TRBJ2-1; 7 bases are a match to TRBD2. The CDR3 totals 16 residues. From germline, CDR1 is MNHEY and CDR2 SVGEGT. V dropped 11 bases and J dropped 3; count of bases not matched to a gene: 16. CDR3 sequence (DNA): TGTGCCCTCAGTGACTCGAGTGGGGGGGGCTACAATGAGCAGTTCTTC. This sequence encodes CALSDSSGGGYNEQFF.

The sample holds many counts of this clone. This chain connects TRBV20-1 to TRBJ1-1; a possible D gene is TRBD1 (6 bases). The CDR3 consists of 13 residues. From germline, CDR1 is DFQATT and CDR2 SNEGSKA (reference sequence). The V end was cut by 5 bases, the J end by 4 bases, with 14 bases between. The CDR3 nucleotides read TGCAGTGCTGCCGAATCGGGGGCCACTGAAGCTTTCTTT. It codes for CSAAESGATEAFF.

This clone has ten or more counts. The gene calls are TRBV4-1 and TRBJ2-7; tentatively, D is TRBD2 (6 bases). Germline V gene lookup returns CDR1 MGHRA and CDR2 YSYEKL. This CDR3 region has 15 residues. V gave up 1 base and J gave up 4 bases, with 14 bases separating them. The CDR3 nucleotides are TGCGCCAGCAGCCAAGGGGACTTATATTTTTACGAGCAGTACTTC. Residues: CASSQGDLYFYEQYF.

The chain uses TRBV7-2 and TRBJ2-3; TRBD2 aligns across 8 bases. Germline V gene data show CDR1 as SGHTA and CDR2 as FQGNSA. CDR3 length equals 15 residues. After removal of 6 bases from V and 4 bases from J, the junction contained 9 bases not matched to a gene. The CDR3 loop reads CASRLTGGRADTQYF. DNA for the CDR3: TGTGCCAGCAGATTAACGGGAGGGAGGGCAGATACGCAGTATTTT.

This clone was detected many times. The rearrangement links TRBV19 to TRBJ2-1, with TRBD2 matching 8 bases. CDR3 size: 15 residues. CDR1 and CDR2 from the germline V gene are LNHDA and SQIVND (reference sequence). The V and J ends lost 1 base and 7 bases, in that order; junction bases with no gene match: 6. CDR3 region: CASSIVTGTSNEQFF. The CDR3 nucleotides read TGTGCCAGTAGTATAGTTACCGGGACTAGTAATGAGCAGTTCTTC.

The sample holds a few counts of this clone. At one boundary the junction diverges from the germline segment, which might be a read error. This chain links TRBV6-1 with TRBJ1-1; 9 bases fit TRBD1. The germline V gene has CDR1 MNHNS and CDR2 SASEGT. CDR3 length: 12 amino acids. The CDR3 coding sequence is TGTGCCAGCAGTGAGACGGGACAGGGAACTCTCTTT. Protein product: CASSETGQGTLF.

This clone was recorded many times. The rearrangement links TRBV6-1 to TRBJ1-2, with 9 bases matching TRBD1. Germline trimming cut 6 bases from V and 2 bases from J; bases unmatched to any gene: 4. Germline-derived CDR1 and CDR2 are MNHNS and SASEGT. The CDR3 is 14 amino acids. The CDR3 DNA reads as TGTGCCAGCAGCCCCGACAGGGGGAACTATGGCTACACCTTC. Translating it yields CASSPDRGNYGYTF.

In its sample, this clone was seen many times. V and J are TRBV5-1 and TRBJ2-5; tentative D call: TRBD2 (5 bases). Germline CDR1 is SGHRS and CDR2 is YFSETQ. The CDR3 spans 15 residues. Trimming pared 0 bases from V and 1 base from J, leaving 10 bases between. The CDR3 region is CASSLVYGGQETQYF. CDR3 in DNA: TGCGCCAGCAGCTTGGTGTATGGAGGCCAAGAGACCCAGTACTTC.